These T cell receptor beta chains were read from a single sample in a study of T cells in Graves' hyperthyroidism and ophthalmopathy. Each CDR3 protein gets one entry after TCRdb re-called the multiplex PCR reads with MiXCR. The sample includes some 650,000 distinct CDR3 sequences, 16% seen only once; the top ten take 2.5% to 4%. The sequencing sample was made of blood. The receptors here all came from a middle-aged woman with Graves' ophthalmopathy. CDR3s include the opening cysteine and the closing phenylalanine or tryptophan. The D gene is left open where the match is weak. Part of the rows lack a size; the others show once, few, many or a class for expanded clones.

clone size,V gene,D gene,J gene,CDR3 protein,CDR3 DNA
few,TRBV3-1,TRBD1,TRBJ1-2,CASSTTLDRNGYTF,TGTGCCAGCAGCACTACCTTGGACAGGAATGGCTACACCTTC
-,TRBV30,TRBD1,TRBJ1-3,CAWTIRDRVSGNTIYF,TGTGCCTGGACTATCCGGGACAGGGTTTCGGGAAACACCATATATTTT
many,TRBV20-1,-,TRBJ2-5,CSASLGPSGTQYF,TGCAGTGCTAGCCTCGGGCCATCGGGGACCCAGTACTTC
few,TRBV5-4,-,TRBJ1-6,CASSPDQGGTLHF,TGTGCCAGCAGCCCGGACCAGGGAGGCACCCTCCACTTT
few,TRBV28,TRBD1,TRBJ2-5,CASSPDRGSEQETQYF,TGTGCCAGCAGTCCAGACAGGGGATCCGAGCAAGAGACCCAGTACTTC
-,TRBV20-1,-,TRBJ1-2,CSAWTQINGYTF,TGCAGTGCTTGGACACAGATTAATGGCTACACCTTC
many,TRBV6-1,-,TRBJ1-4,CASSERGEKLFF,TGTGCCAGCAGTGAACGCGGGGAAAAACTGTTTTTT
-,TRBV12-3/TRBV12-4,-,TRBJ2-5,CASSLTGTKGYQYF,TGTGCCAGCAGCCTAACGGGGACCAAAGGGTACCAGTACTTC
-,TRBV2,TRBD2,TRBJ2-1,CAPSRGGSYNEQFF,TGTGCCCCCTCCCGGGGGGGCTCCTACAATGAGCAGTTCTTC
-,TRBV12-3/TRBV12-4,TRBD1,TRBJ1-4,CASSRTGTGVEKLFF,TGTGCCAGCAGCAGGACGGGGACAGGGGTAGAAAAACTGTTTTTT
many,TRBV5-1,-,TRBJ2-3,CASSLDDLVKDTQYF,TGCGCCAGCAGCTTGGATGACCTGGTGAAAGATACGCAGTATTTT
many,TRBV6-1,-,TRBJ1-2,CASSEARGAFGYTF,TGTGCCAGCAGTGAAGCTAGGGGCGCCTTTGGCTACACCTTC
-,TRBV6-1,-,TRBJ2-5,CASSEEAGQPQYF,TGTGCCAGCAGTGAGGAAGCGGGTCAACCCCAGTACTTC
-,TRBV10-2,-,TRBJ2-4,CASQEGGASSIQYF,TGCGCCAGCCAGGAGGGGGGGGCCTCCTCCATTCAGTACTTC
-,TRBV5-1,TRBD2,TRBJ2-2,CASSRSGTSGTGELFF,TGCGCCAGCAGCAGATCCGGGACTAGCGGCACCGGGGAGCTGTTTTTT
-,TRBV20-1,TRBD1,TRBJ2-1,CSAVTGVNEQFF,TGCAGTGCTGTGACAGGGGTGAATGAGCAGTTCTTC
many,TRBV27,-,TRBJ2-2,CASSYTNTGELFF,TGTGCCAGCAGTTACACGAACACCGGGGAGCTGTTTTTT
many,TRBV5-1,-,TRBJ1-1,CASSLGGGDENTEAFF,TGCGCCAGCAGCCTAGGGGGAGGTGACGAGAACACTGAAGCTTTCTTT
many,TRBV28,TRBD2,TRBJ2-5,CASSLGLAGAETQYF,TGTGCCAGCAGTTTAGGACTAGCGGGAGCAGAGACCCAGTACTTC
-,TRBV6-1,-,TRBJ1-5,CASSGGAEQPQHF,TGTGCCAGCAGTGGGGGGGCAGAGCAGCCCCAGCATTTT
many,TRBV6-1,-,TRBJ2-5,CASTEVGETQYF,TGTGCCAGCACGGAGGTTGGGGAGACCCAGTACTTC
many,TRBV12-3/TRBV12-4,TRBD1,TRBJ2-7,CASSLYFRDRANEQYF,TGTGCCAGCAGTCTATACTTTCGGGACAGGGCCAACGAGCAGTACTTC
-,TRBV15,-,TRBJ1-4,CATSSGLESYEKLFF,TGTGCCACCAGCAGCGGATTGGAGTCCTATGAAAAACTGTTTTTT
-,TRBV11-2,-,TRBJ2-5,CASSLGNVGPQETQYF,TGTGCCAGCAGCCTGGGCAACGTGGGCCCCCAAGAGACCCAGTACTTC
many,TRBV3-1,-,TRBJ2-1,CASSQGRQGNEQFF,TGTGCCAGCAGCCAAGGTAGGCAGGGCAATGAGCAGTTCTTC
-,TRBV29-1,-,TRBJ1-1,CSVAWGNTEAFF,TGCAGCGTTGCATGGGGGAACACTGAAGCTTTCTTT
many,TRBV3-1,-,TRBJ2-3,CASSQDTVTDTQYF,TGTGCCAGCAGCCAAGACACTGTGACAGATACGCAGTATTTT
few,TRBV19,-,TRBJ1-2,CASSKDGTDYGYTF,TGTGCCAGTAGTAAGGACGGGACGGACTATGGCTACACCTTC
-,TRBV20-1,-,TRBJ2-7,CSAPPPAGIRNEQYF,TGCAGTGCTCCCCCGCCGGCGGGAATCCGGAACGAGCAGTACTTC